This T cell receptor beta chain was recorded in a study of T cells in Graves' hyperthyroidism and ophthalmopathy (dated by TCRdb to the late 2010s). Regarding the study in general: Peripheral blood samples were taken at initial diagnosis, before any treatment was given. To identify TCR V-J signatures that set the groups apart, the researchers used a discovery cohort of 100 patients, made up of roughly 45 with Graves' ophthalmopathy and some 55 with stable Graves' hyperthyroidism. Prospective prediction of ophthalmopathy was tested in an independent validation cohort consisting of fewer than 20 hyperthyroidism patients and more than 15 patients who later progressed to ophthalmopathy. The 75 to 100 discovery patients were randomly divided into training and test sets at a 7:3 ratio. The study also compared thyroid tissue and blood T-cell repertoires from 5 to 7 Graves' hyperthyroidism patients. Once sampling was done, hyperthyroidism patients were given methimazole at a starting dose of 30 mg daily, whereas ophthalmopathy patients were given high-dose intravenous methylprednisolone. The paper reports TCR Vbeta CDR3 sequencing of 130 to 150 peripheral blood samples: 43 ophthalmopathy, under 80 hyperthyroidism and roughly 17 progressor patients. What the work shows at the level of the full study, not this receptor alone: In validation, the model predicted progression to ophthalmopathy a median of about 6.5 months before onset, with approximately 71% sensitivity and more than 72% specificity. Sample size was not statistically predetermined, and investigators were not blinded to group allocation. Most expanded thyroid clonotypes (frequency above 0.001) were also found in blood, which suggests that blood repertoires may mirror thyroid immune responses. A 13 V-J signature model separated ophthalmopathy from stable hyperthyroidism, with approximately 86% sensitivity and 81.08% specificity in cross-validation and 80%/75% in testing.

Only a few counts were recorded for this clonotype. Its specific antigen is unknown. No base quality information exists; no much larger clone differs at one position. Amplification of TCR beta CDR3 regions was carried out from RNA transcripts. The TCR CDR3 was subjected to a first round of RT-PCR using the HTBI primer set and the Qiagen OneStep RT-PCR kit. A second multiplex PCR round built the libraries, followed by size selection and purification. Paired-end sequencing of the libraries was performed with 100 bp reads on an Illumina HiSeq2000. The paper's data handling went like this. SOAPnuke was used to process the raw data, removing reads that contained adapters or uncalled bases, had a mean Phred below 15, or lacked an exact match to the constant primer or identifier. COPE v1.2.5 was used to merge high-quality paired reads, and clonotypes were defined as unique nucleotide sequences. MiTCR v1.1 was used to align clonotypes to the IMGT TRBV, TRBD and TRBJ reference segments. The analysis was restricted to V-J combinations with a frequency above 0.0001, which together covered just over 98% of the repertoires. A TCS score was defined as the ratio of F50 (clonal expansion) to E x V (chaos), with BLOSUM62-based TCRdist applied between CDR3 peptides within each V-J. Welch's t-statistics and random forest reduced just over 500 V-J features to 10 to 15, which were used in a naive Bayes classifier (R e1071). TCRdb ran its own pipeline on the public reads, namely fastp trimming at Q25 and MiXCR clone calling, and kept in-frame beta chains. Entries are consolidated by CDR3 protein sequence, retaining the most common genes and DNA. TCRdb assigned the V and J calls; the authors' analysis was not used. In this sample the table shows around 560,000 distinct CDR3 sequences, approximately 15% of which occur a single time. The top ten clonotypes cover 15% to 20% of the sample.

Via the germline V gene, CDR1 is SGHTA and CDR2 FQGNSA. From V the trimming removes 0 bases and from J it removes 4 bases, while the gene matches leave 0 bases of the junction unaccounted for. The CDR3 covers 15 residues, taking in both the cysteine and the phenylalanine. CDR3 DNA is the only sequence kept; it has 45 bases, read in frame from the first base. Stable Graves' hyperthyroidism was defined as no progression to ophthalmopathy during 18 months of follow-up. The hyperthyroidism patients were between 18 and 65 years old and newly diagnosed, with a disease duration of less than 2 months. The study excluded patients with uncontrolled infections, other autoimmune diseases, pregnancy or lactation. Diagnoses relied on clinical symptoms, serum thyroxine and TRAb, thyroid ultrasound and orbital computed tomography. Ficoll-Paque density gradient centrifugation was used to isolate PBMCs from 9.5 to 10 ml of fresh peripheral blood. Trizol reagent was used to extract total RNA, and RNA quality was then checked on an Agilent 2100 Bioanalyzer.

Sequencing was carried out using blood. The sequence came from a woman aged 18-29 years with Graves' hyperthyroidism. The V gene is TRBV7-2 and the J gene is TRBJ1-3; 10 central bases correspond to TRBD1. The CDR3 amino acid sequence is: CASSLAGQGGNTIYF. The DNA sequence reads TGTGCCAGCAGCTTAGCGGGACAGGGGGGAAACACCATATATTTT.